Listed here are 10 T cell receptor beta chains from one sample, sequenced in a study of blood T cell repertoires in COVID-19. The protocol was immunoSEQ multiplex PCR, while the TCRdb copy is restricted to in-frame clones and leaves out a portion. The top ten hold less than 3.5% of the sample, which has roughly 190,000 clones, roughly nine tenths seen once. Sequences were obtained from peripheral blood. The source of these receptors is a man aged 65 to 85 with acute or convalescent COVID-19.

The chain is built from TRBV9 and TRBJ2-5; D is ambiguous. Germline-derived CDR1 and CDR2 are SGDLS and YYNGEE. The length of the CDR3 is 14 residues. The germline V and J ends were trimmed by 0 bases and 2 bases, with 8 bases remaining between them. The CDR3 DNA reads as TGTGCCAGCAGCGTAGCTTTTTATCAAGAGACCCAGTACTTC. This sequence encodes CASSVAFYQETQYF.

This sequence joins TRBV27 and TRBJ1-2; tentatively, D is TRBD1 (5 bases). CDR1 and CDR2 from the germline V gene are MNHEY and SMNVEV (reference sequence). Trimming removed 6 bases at V and 8 bases at J, with 13 bases between. This CDR3 comprises 12 residues. CDR3 amino acids: CASRTRTKGYTF. Written as DNA, the CDR3 is TGTGCCAGCAGGACTCGGACAAAAGGCTACACCTTC.

The chain is built from TRBV6-2 or TRBV6-3 and TRBJ1-1; D ambiguous. Trimming stripped 5 bases from V and 8 bases from J, with 18 bases between. The CDR3 length is 14 residues. The V gene's germline CDR1 is MNHEY and CDR2 SVGEGT. CDR3 loop: CASSQAGRRPEAFF. Here the CDR3 DNA reads TGTGCCAGCAGTCAGGCGGGCAGGAGGCCCGAAGCTTTCTTT.

This sequence joins TRBV11-3 and TRBJ1-1; D unresolved. CDR1 and CDR2 from the germline V gene are SGHNT and YENEEA. This CDR3 spans 13 amino acids. V was pared by 1 base and J by 1 base, with 4 bases between. CDR3 nucleotides: TGTGCCAGCAGCTTAGGTCAGAACACTGAAGCTTTCTTT. As protein: CASSLGQNTEAFF. Full variable domain (rest looked up from reference TRBV11-3 and TRBJ1-1): EAGVVQSPRYKIIEKKQPVAFWCNPISGHNTLYWYLQNLGQGPELLIRYENEEAVDDSQLPKDRFSAERLKGVDSTLKIQPAELGDSAVYLCASSLGQNTEAFFGQGTRLTVV.

The chain employs TRBV5-4 and TRBJ1-2; tentative D call: TRBD1 (5 bases). Between the trimmed V and J ends, which lost 4 bases and 8 bases, there was a span of 24 bases. Germline CDR1 reads SGHNT; CDR2 reads YYREEE (reference sequence). The CDR3 covers 16 residues. CDR3 residues: CASSPGGSGFYGGYTF. The CDR3 DNA reads TGTGCCAGCAGCCCCGGGGGGTCAGGATTCTATGGCGGCTACACCTTC. The entire variable domain, with the rest obtained from reference TRBV5-4 and TRBJ1-2, is as follows: ETGVTQSPTHLIKTRGQQVTLRCSSQSGHNTVSWYQQALGQGPQFIFQYYREEENGRGNFPPRFSGLQFPNYSSELNVNALELDDSALYLCASSPGGSGFYGGYTFGSGTRLTVV.

The rearrangement joins TRBV18 to TRBJ2-1; 13 bases are shared with TRBD2. Germline CDR1 and CDR2: KGHSH and LQKENI. V trimming: 4 bases; J trimming: 6 bases; junction bases outside the gene matches: 3. This CDR3 contains 15 residues. CDR3 residues: CASSLGTSGTNEQFF. In DNA form, the CDR3 reads TGTGCCAGCTCACTTGGGACTAGCGGGACCAATGAGCAGTTCTTC.

This chain connects TRBV7-2 to TRBJ1-4; D gene ambiguous. Germline V gene sequence: CDR1 SGHTA, CDR2 FQGNSA. The CDR3 consists of 15 residues. Between the trimmed V and J ends, which lost 5 bases and 4 bases, there was a span of 14 bases. The CDR3 bases are TGTGCCAGCAGCCCCAATGGGCACAGTAATGAAAAACTGTTTTTT. It encodes CASSPNGHSNEKLFF.

This chain links TRBV4-1 with TRBJ1-5, with no clear D. From germline, CDR1 is MGHRA and CDR2 YSYEKL. CDR3 size: 15 residues. The V end was cut by 4 bases, the J end by 8 bases, with 18 bases between. Here the CDR3 reads CASSPGPNSGEPQHF. The CDR3 coding sequence is TGCGCCAGCAGCCCTGGGCCTAATAGCGGGGAGCCCCAGCATTTT.

The chain couples TRBV7-8 to TRBJ1-5; the match to TRBD1 covers 9 bases. The germline CDR1 and CDR2 sequences are SGHVS and FQNEAQ. Trimming removed 5 bases from V and 2 bases from J; junction bases left unmatched: 13. This CDR3 contains 18 residues. DNA of the CDR3: TGTGCCAGCAGCCCGGACAGGGGAGAAGTCAAGGGCAATCAGCCCCAGCATTTT. Translated, it gives CASSPDRGEVKGNQPQHF.

The chain has TRBV29-1 and TRBJ2-3; 8 positions agree with TRBD1. The V and J ends lost 4 bases and 4 bases, in that order; junction bases with no gene match: 4. Germline V gene lookup returns CDR1 SQVTM and CDR2 ANQGSEA. The CDR3 length is 13 residues. The CDR3, as DNA: TGCAGCGTTGGGACAGGGATAGCAGATACGCAGTATTTT. Translated, it gives CSVGTGIADTQYF.